The sequence of this T cell receptor (beta chain) was determined in a study of T cell clusters in autoimmune cytopenias. One tube held mixed TRB-A and TRB-B primer pools for touch-down PCR. TCRdb reanalyzed the multiplex PCR reads, giving one entry per CDR3 protein sequence and no DNA. Found here are approximately 11,000 distinct CDR3 sequences; the top ten clones hold about 21%. CDR1 is MNHNY and CDR2 is SVGAGI in the germline V gene (reference sequence). The CDR3 extends over 14 amino acids. TRB was amplified from 250 ng of peripheral blood genomic DNA per sample. The sample also formed part of further work on T cell repertoires in aging, cancer and after chemotherapy.

This receptor was identified in a human donor in good health. The sample consisted of peripheral blood. The chain joins TRBV6-6 to TRBJ1-1; lacking DNA, the TRBD1 call made by TCRdb goes unchecked. The CDR3: CASSYSGTGFEAFF.